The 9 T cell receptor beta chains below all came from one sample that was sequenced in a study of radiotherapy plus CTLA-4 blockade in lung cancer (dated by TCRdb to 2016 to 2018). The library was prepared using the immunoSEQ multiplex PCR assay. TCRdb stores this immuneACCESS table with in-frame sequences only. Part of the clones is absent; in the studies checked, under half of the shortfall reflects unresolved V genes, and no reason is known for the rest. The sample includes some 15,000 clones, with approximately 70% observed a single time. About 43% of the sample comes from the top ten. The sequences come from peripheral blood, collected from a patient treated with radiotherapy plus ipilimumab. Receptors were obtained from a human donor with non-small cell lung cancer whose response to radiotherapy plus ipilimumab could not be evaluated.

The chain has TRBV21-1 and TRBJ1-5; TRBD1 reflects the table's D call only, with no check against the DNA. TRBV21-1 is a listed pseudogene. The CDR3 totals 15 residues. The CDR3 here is CASSNGTDSNQPQHF. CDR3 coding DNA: TGTGCCAGCAGCAACGGGACAGATAGCAATCAGCCCCAGCATTTT.

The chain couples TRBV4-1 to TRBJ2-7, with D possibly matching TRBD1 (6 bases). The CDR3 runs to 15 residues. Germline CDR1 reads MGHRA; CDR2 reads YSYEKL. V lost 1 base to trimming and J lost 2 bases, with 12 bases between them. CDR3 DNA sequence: TGCGCCAGCAGCCAAGGTCTACAGGGAACCTACGAGCAGTACGTC. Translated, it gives CASSQGLQGTYEQYV.

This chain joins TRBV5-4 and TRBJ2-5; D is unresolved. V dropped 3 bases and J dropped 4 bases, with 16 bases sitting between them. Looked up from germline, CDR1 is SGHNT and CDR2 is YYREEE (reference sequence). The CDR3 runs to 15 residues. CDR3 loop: CASSSQAGPGETQYF. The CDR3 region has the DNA TGTGCCAGCAGCTCCCAGGCCGGTCCAGGAGAGACCCAGTACTTC. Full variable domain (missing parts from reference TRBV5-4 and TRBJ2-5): ETGVTQSPTHLIKTRGQQVTLRCSSQSGHNTVSWYQQALGQGPQFIFQYYREEENGRGNFPPRFSGLQFPNYSSELNVNALELDDSALYLCASSSQAGPGETQYFGPGTRLLVL.

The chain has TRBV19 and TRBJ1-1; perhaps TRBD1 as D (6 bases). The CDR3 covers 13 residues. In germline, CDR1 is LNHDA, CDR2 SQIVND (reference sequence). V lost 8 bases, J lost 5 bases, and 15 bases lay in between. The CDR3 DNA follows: TGTGCCAGTCTAGCCCTCAGGGGAACTGAAGCTTTCTTT. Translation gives CASLALRGTEAFF.

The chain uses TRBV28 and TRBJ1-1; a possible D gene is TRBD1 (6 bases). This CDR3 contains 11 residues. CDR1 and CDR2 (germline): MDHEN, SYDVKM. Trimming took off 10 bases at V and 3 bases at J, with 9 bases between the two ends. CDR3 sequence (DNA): TGTGCCATTACAGGGTACACTGAAGCTTTCTTT. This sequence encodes CAITGYTEAFF.

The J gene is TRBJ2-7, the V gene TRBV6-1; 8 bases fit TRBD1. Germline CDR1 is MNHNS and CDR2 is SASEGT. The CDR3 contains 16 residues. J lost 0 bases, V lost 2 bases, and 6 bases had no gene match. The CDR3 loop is CASSELGTGSSYEQYV. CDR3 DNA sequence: TGTGCCAGCAGTGAACTGGGGACAGGAAGCTCCTACGAGCAGTACGTC.

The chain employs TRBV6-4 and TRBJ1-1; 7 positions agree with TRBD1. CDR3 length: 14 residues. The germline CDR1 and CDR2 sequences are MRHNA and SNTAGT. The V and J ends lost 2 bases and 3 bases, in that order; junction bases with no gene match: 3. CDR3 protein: CASSDPQGHTEAFF. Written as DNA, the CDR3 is TGTGCCAGCAGTGACCCACAGGGGCACACTGAAGCTTTCTTT.

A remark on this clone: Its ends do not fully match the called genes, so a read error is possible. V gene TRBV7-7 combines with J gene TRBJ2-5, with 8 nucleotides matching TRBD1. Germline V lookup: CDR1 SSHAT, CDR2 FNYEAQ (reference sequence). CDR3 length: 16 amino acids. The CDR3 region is CASSLGAGGDQETQYF. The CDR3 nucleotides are TGTGCTAGCAGCTTGGGTGCAGGGGGCGACCAAGAGACCCAGTACTTC.

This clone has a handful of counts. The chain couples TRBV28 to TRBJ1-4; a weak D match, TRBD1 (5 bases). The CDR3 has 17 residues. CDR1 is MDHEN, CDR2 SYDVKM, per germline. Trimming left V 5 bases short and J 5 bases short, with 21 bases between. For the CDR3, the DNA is TGTGCCAGCAGTCTTGGGGCGGGTCGGAGGGCGAATGAAAAACTGTTTTTT. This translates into CASSLGAGRRANEKLFF.